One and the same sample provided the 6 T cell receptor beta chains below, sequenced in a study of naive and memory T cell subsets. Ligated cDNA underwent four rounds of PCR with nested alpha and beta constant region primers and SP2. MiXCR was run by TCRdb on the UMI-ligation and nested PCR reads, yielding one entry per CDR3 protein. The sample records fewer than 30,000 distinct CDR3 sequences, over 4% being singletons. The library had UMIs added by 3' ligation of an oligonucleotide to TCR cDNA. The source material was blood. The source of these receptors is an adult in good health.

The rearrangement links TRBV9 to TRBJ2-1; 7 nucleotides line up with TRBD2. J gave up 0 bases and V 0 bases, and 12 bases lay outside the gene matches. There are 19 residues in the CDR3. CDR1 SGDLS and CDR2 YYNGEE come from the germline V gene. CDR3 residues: CASSVAKSGLAVSYNEQFF. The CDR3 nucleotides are TGTGCCAGCAGCGTAGCGAAATCAGGGCTAGCGGTCTCCTACAATGAGCAGTTCTTC.

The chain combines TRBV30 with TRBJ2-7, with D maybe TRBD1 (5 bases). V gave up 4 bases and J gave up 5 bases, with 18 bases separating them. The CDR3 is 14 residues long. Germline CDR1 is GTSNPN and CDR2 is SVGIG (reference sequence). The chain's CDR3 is CAWTTGLREDEQYF. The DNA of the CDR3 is TGTGCCTGGACGACGGGCCTCAGGGAAGACGAGCAGTACTTC.

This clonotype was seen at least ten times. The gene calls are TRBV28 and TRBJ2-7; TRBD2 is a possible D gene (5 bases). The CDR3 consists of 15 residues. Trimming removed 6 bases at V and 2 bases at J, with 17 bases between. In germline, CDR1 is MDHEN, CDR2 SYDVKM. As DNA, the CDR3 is TGTGCCAGCAGCCCGGGTGTGGAGGTTGCCTACGAGCAGTACTTC. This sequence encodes CASSPGVEVAYEQYF.

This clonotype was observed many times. For the CDR3, the DNA is TGCAGCGCCGGACAGCCTAACTATGGCTACACCTTC. Translation: CSAGQPNYGYTF. The chain combines TRBV29-1 with TRBJ1-2; D may be TRBD1 (6 bases). From germline, CDR1 is SQVTM and CDR2 ANQGSEA. The V and J ends lost 7 bases and 0 bases respectively, with 9 bases between them. CDR3 length: 12 residues.

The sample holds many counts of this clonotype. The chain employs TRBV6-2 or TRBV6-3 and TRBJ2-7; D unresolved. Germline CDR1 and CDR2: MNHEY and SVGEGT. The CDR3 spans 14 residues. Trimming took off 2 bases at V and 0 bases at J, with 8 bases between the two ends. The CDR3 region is CASSYDSSSYEQYF. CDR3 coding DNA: TGTGCCAGCAGTTACGACTCAAGCTCCTACGAGCAGTACTTC.

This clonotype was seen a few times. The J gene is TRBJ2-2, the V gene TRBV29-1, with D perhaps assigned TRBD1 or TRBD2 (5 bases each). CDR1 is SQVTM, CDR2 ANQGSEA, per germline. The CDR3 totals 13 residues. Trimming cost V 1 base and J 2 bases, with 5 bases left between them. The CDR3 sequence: CSVEGDNTGELFF. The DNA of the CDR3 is TGCAGCGTTGAAGGGGACAACACCGGGGAGCTGTTTTTT.